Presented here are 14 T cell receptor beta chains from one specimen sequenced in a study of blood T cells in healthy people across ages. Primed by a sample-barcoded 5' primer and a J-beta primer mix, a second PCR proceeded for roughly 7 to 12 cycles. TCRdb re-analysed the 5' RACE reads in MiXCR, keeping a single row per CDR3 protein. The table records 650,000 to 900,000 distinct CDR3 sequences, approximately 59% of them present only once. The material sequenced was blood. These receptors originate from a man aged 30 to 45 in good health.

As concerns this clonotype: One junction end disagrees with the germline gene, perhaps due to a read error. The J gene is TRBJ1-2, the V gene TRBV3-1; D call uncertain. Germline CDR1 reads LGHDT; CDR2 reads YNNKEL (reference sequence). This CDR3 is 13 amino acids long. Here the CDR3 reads CASNQDGGYGYTF. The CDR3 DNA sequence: TGTGCCAGCAACCAAGATGGAGGGTATGGCTACACCTTC.

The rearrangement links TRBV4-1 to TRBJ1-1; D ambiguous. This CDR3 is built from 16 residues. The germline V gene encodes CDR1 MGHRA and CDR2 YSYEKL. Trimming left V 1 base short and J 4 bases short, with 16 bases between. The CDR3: CASSQGVSSRGTEAFF. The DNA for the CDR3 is TGCGCCAGCAGCCAAGGAGTCAGCAGCCGTGGCACTGAAGCTTTCTTT.

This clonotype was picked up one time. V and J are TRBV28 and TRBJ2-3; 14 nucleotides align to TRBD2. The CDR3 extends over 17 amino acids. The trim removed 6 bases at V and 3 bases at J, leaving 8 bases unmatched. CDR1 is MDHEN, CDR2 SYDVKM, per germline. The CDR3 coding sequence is TGTGCCAGCAGCGAACAACGGACTAGCGGGGGGACAGATACGCAGTATTTT. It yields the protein CASSEQRTSGGTDTQYF.

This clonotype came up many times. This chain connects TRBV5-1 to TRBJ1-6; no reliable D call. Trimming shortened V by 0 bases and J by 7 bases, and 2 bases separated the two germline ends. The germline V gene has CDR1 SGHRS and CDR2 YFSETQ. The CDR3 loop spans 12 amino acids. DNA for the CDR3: TGCGCCAGCAGCTTGGAGAATTCACCCCTCCACTTT. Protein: CASSLENSPLHF.

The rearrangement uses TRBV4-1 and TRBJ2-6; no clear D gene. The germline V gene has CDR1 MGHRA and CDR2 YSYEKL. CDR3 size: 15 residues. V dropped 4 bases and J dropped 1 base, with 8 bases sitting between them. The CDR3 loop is CASSPYPSGANVLTF. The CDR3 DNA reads TGCGCCAGCAGCCCATACCCATCTGGGGCCAACGTCCTGACTTTC.

The CDR3 here is CASSQDYSRQTSYEQYF. The CDR3, as DNA: TGCGCCAGCAGCCAAGATTATTCCAGACAGACCTCCTACGAGCAGTACTTC. The V and J genes are TRBV4-3 and TRBJ2-7, with a tentative D call TRBD1 (5 bases). Germline CDR1 reads LGHNA; CDR2 reads YSLEER. The CDR3 extends over 17 amino acids. V was shortened by 0 bases and J by 0 bases, with 15 bases between the two germline ends.

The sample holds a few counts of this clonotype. CDR3 sequence: CSVAGTDTQYF. CDR3 sequence (DNA): TGCAGCGTTGCGGGCACAGATACGCAGTATTTT. The chain has TRBV29-1 and TRBJ2-3, with unresolved D. This CDR3 region has 11 residues. Trimming took off 4 bases at V and 1 base at J, with 3 bases between the two ends. Germline CDR1 and CDR2: SQVTM and ANQGSEA.

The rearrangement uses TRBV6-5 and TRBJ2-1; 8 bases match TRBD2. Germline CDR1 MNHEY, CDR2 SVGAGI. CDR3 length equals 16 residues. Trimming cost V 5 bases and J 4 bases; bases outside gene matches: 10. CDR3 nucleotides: TGTGCCAGCAGTCCAAATGAGCGGGGGTTATACAATGAGCAGTTCTTC. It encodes CASSPNERGLYNEQFF.

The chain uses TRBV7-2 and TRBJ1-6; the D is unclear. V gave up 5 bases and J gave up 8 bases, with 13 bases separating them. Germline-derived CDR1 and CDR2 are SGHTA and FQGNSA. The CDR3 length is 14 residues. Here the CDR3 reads CASSADGLDSPLHF. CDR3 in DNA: TGTGCCAGCAGCGCGGACGGCTTAGATTCACCCCTCCACTTT.

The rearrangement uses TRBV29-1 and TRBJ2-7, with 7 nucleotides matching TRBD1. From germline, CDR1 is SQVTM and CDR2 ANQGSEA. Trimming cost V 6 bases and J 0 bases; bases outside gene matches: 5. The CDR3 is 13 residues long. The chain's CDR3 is CSVPTGSSYEQYF. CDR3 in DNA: TGCAGCGTCCCGACAGGGAGCTCCTACGAGCAGTACTTC.

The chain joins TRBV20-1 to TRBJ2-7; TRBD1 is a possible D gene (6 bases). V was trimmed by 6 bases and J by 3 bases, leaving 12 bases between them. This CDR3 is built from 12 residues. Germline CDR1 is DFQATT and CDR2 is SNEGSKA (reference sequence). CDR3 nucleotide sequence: TGCAGTGCGTCCCAACAGGGCTACGAGCAGTACTTC. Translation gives CSASQQGYEQYF.

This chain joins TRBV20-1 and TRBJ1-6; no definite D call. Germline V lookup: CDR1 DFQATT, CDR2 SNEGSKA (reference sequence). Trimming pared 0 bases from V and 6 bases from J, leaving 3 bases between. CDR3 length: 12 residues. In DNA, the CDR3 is TGCAGTGCTAGAGAACCTAATTCACCCCTCCACTTT. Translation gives CSAREPNSPLHF.

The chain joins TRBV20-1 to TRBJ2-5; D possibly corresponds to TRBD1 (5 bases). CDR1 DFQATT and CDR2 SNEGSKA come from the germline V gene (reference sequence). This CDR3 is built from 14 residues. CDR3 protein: CSSPTTDYQETQYF. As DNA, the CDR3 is TGCAGCTCCCCTACGACAGACTACCAAGAGACCCAGTACTTC.

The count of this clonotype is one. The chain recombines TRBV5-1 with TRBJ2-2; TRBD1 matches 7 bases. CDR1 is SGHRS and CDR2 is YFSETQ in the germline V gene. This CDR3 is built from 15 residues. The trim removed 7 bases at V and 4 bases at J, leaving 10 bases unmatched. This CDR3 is CASLQYTGATGELFF. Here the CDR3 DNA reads TGCGCCAGCCTACAATATACAGGGGCCACCGGGGAGCTGTTTTTT.